Following are 31 T cell receptor beta chains from one sample sequenced in a study of response to subunit inactivated influenza vaccine. TCRdb ran MiXCR on the RT-PCR reads and lists one entry per CDR3 protein. This table holds hundreds of thousands of distinct CDR3 sequences, under 20% found once. The source was PBMCs from blood, collected roughly 5 days after vaccination. Receptors were obtained from a man between 45 and 60 years old who received an inactivated influenza vaccine.

This chain uses TRBV12-5 with TRBJ2-7, with a weak D call TRBD2 (6 bases). Germline loops: CDR1 LGHNT, CDR2 FRNRAP. Trimming left V 7 bases short and J 1 base short, with 17 bases between. CDR3 length equals 15 residues. CDR3: CASVGRSGPSYEQYF. Written as DNA, the CDR3 is TGTGCTAGTGTGGGGCGTAGCGGACCGTCCTACGAGCAGTACTTC.

This clonotype came up many times. This chain joins TRBV20-1 and TRBJ2-5, with D perhaps TRBD2 (7 bases). The CDR3 contains 14 residues. V shed 5 bases and J shed 5 bases, with 18 bases lying between them. The germline V gene encodes CDR1 DFQATT and CDR2 SNEGSKA (reference sequence). In DNA form, the CDR3 reads TGCAGTGCTCTTGAGTGGGGGGGCCAGGAGACCCAGTACTTC. Translated, it gives CSALEWGGQETQYF.

This clonotype was seen ten or more times. The rearrangement joins TRBV11-2 to TRBJ2-1, with a possible D match to TRBD2 (5 bases). Germline lookup yields CDR1 SGHAT and CDR2 FQNNGV. Trimming took off 5 bases at V and 5 bases at J, with 10 bases between the two ends. The CDR3 totals 13 residues. For the CDR3, the DNA is TGTGCCAGCAGCGGTGGACTGAACAATGAGCAGTTCTTC. Translation: CASSGGLNNEQFF.

The chain joins TRBV12-3 or TRBV12-4 to TRBJ1-4; 10 bases agree with TRBD1. This CDR3 region has 14 residues. V lost 5 bases, J lost 8 bases, and 5 bases stayed unmatched. The CDR3 sequence is CASSPDRGQEKLFF. CDR3 nucleotide sequence: TGTGCCAGCAGTCCAGACAGGGGGCAAGAAAAACTGTTTTTT.

The chain combines TRBV24-1 with TRBJ2-5; tentatively, D is TRBD1 or TRBD2 (6 bases each). CDR3 length equals 15 residues. V lost 4 bases, J lost 1 base, and 12 bases lay in between. CDR1 and CDR2 (germline): KGHDR, SFDVKD. CDR3 residues: CATSEPRGRQETQYF. CDR3 sequence (DNA): TGTGCCACCAGTGAACCCCGGGGGCGCCAAGAGACCCAGTACTTC.

This clonotype has more than one count but fewer than ten. The chain carries TRBV10-3 and TRBJ1-2; 11 bases line up with TRBD1. The junction had 5 bases not matched to a gene; V was cut back by 7 bases and J by 7 bases. The germline gives CDR1 ENHRY, CDR2 SYGVKD. The CDR3 totals 13 residues. The CDR3 loop reads CAITGQGAIGYTF. Here the CDR3 DNA reads TGTGCCATCACTGGACAGGGGGCGATTGGCTACACCTTC.

The chain links TRBV5-1 to TRBJ2-7; D is possibly TRBD2 (5 bases). Germline V gene data show CDR1 as SGHRS and CDR2 as YFSETQ. Trimming stripped 3 bases from V and 0 bases from J, with 13 bases between. The CDR3 has 15 amino acids. CDR3 amino acids: CASSSGPGSSYEQYF. CDR3 nucleotides: TGCGCCAGCAGCTCAGGACCGGGGAGCTCCTACGAGCAGTACTTC.

This clonotype was seen ten or more times. The chain joins TRBV4-2 to TRBJ2-7; D is perhaps TRBD1 (6 bases). Trimming pared 4 bases from V and 2 bases from J, leaving 12 bases between. Germline V gene sequence: CDR1 LGHNA, CDR2 YNFKEQ. The CDR3 consists of 14 residues. The CDR3 DNA sequence: TGTGCCAGCAGCCTTTACAGGGATCCCTACGAGCAGTACTTC. Encoded protein: CASSLYRDPYEQYF.

The chain combines TRBV7-9 with TRBJ2-7; D gene uncertain. Germline V gene lookup returns CDR1 SEHNR and CDR2 FQNEAQ (reference sequence). The CDR3 has 14 residues. Trimming took off 5 bases at V and 6 bases at J, with 17 bases between the two ends. The CDR3, as DNA: TGTGCCAGCAGCCCTACGCGGATCGTCTTCGAGCAGTACTTC. It is translated as CASSPTRIVFEQYF.

The count of this clonotype is one. V gene TRBV5-6 combines with J gene TRBJ2-2; TRBD2 aligns across 10 bases. J lost 3 bases, V lost 0 bases, and 2 bases had no gene match. This CDR3 has 16 residues. The germline gives CDR1 SGHDT, CDR2 YYEEEE. CDR3 residues: CASSLEAGGDTGELFF. The DNA for the CDR3 is TGTGCCAGCAGCTTGGAAGCGGGGGGGGACACCGGGGAGCTGTTTTTT.

CDR3 region: CASSQEVGGNYEQYF. The CDR3 DNA sequence: TGTGCCAGCAGCCAAGAAGTCGGGGGGAACTACGAGCAGTACTTC. J is TRBJ2-7 and V is TRBV4-2, with TRBD2 matching 7 bases. CDR3 length equals 15 residues. The ends lost 0 bases at V and 3 bases at J; junction bases unmatched: 5. Germline lookup yields CDR1 LGHNA and CDR2 YNFKEQ.

This clonotype was seen at least ten times. The V and J genes are TRBV12-3 or TRBV12-4 and TRBJ1-3; perhaps TRBD1 as D (6 bases). This CDR3 spans 15 amino acids. V shed 7 bases and J shed 0 bases, with 13 bases lying between them. The CDR3 coding sequence is TGTGCCAGCACCCCGGGACACTTCTCTGGAAACACCATATATTTT. Protein: CASTPGHFSGNTIYF.

This rearrangement joins TRBV6-5 to TRBJ2-2; a possible D gene is TRBD1 (5 bases). Germline CDR1 MNHEY, CDR2 SVGAGI. CDR3 size: 14 residues. Trimming removed 5 bases from V and 4 bases from J, with 11 bases in between. The chain's CDR3 is CASSTDSFTGELFF. CDR3 nucleotide sequence: TGTGCCAGCAGTACTGACAGCTTCACCGGGGAGCTGTTTTTT.

The chain couples TRBV6-4 to TRBJ1-5; D call uncertain. The CDR3 contains 14 residues. Germline V gene sequence: CDR1 MRHNA, CDR2 SNTAGT. V lost 10 bases and J 0 bases, leaving 13 bases between the germline ends. CDR3 sequence reads: CAIWTGYSNQPQHF. In DNA, the CDR3 is TGTGCCATCTGGACTGGATATAGCAATCAGCCCCAGCATTTT.

This clonotype was counted between two and nine times. The rearrangement joins TRBV7-9 to TRBJ2-2; D gene uncertain. The CDR3 runs 14 residues. V was pared by 3 bases and J by 3 bases, with 8 bases between. Germline-derived CDR1 and CDR2 are SEHNR and FQNEAQ (reference sequence). For the CDR3, the DNA is TGTGCCAGCAGCTTTGACCGGTACACCGGGGAGCTGTTTTTT. It yields the protein CASSFDRYTGELFF.

The V and J genes are TRBV2 and TRBJ1-5; TRBD1 agrees at 9 bases. The J segment lost 3 bases and the V segment lost 5 bases, leaving 14 bases of the junction unmatched. Germline-derived CDR1 and CDR2 are SNHLY and FYNNEI. CDR3 length equals 18 residues. CDR3 region: CASSTSRDRASLNQPQHF. The CDR3 nucleotides read TGTGCCAGCAGTACAAGCCGGGACAGGGCGTCCCTCAATCAGCCCCAGCATTTT.

This clonotype has ten or more counts. CDR3 bases: TGTGCCAGCAGCAGTAGCGGGAGAGGCCCGATTGAGCAGTTCTTC. Its translation is CASSSSGRGPIEQFF. The gene calls are TRBV7-2 and TRBJ2-1, with TRBD2 identical over 9 bases. This CDR3 region has 15 residues. J gave up 9 bases and V 5 bases, and 11 bases lay outside the gene matches. Germline loops: CDR1 SGHTA, CDR2 FQGNSA.

The V gene is TRBV12-3 or TRBV12-4, the J gene TRBJ2-2; tentative D call: TRBD2 (6 bases). This CDR3 is built from 15 residues. Trimming took off 3 bases at V and 4 bases at J, with 12 bases between the two ends. The CDR3 DNA reads TGTGCCAGCAGTTTTCGCGGGGCTTCCACCGGGGAGCTGTTTTTT. Translation gives CASSFRGASTGELFF.

This chain links TRBV29-1 with TRBJ2-5; D gene ambiguous. Germline CDR1 SQVTM, CDR2 ANQGSEA. The CDR3 is made up of 13 amino acids. The V end was cut by 3 bases, the J end by 3 bases, with 11 bases between. The CDR3 region is CSVDGFTEETQYF. CDR3 DNA: TGCAGCGTTGACGGGTTTACGGAAGAGACCCAGTACTTC. Variable domain in full (rest from reference TRBV29-1 and TRBJ2-5): SAVISQKPSRDICQRGTSLTIQCQVDSQVTMMFWYRQQPGQSLTLIATANQGSEATYESGFVIDKFPISRPNLTFSTLTVSNMSPEDSSIYLCSVDGFTEETQYFGPGTRLLVL.

This clonotype has only a few counts. V usage is TRBV5-1 and J usage is TRBJ2-7; D unresolved. In germline, CDR1 is SGHRS, CDR2 YFSETQ. V shed 0 bases and J shed 6 bases, with 10 bases lying between them. This CDR3 spans 13 amino acids. CDR3 sequence (DNA): TGCGCCAGCAGCTTGGCCGCGTTTTCCGAGCAGTACTTC. Its protein product is CASSLAAFSEQYF.

This clonotype has more than one count but fewer than ten. The V and J genes are TRBV6-4 and TRBJ2-1; TRBD1 is a possible D gene (7 bases). Germline CDR1 MRHNA, CDR2 SNTAGT. The CDR3 runs 16 residues. Trimming stripped 0 bases from V and 4 bases from J, with 13 bases between. In DNA, the CDR3 is TGTGCCAGCAGTGACTCTCCAGGGGGGATTTACAATGAGCAGTTCTTC. As protein: CASSDSPGGIYNEQFF.

V is TRBV11-2 and J is TRBJ2-3; 15 bases fit TRBD2. This CDR3 has 18 residues. V gave up 5 bases and J gave up 0 bases; unmatched junction bases: 6. The germline CDR1 and CDR2 sequences are SGHAT and FQNNGV. CDR3 DNA: TGTGCCAGCAGCCTGAGGACTAGCGGGGGGGCGAGCACAGATACGCAGTATTTT. Translation: CASSLRTSGGASTDTQYF.

This clonotype was picked up a small number of times. The rearrangement links TRBV20-1 to TRBJ2-7, with a tentative D call TRBD1 (5 bases). Deletions cut 5 bases from V and 0 bases from J, with 8 bases between. The CDR3 spans 12 residues. The germline gives CDR1 DFQATT, CDR2 SNEGSKA (reference sequence). The CDR3 DNA is TGCAGTGCTCCGGACATCTCCTACGAGCAGTACTTC. Translation gives CSAPDISYEQYF.

The rearrangement links TRBV4-2 to TRBJ2-7; weak D call: TRBD2 (5 bases). With 0 bases removed from V and 5 bases from J, the gap between germline ends came to 14 bases. CDR1 and CDR2 from the germline V gene are LGHNA and YNFKEQ. This CDR3 is built from 15 residues. The CDR3 nucleotides are TGTGCCAGCAGCCAAGAGGCGGGTGGCATGGACGAGCAGTACTTC. It translates to CASSQEAGGMDEQYF.

J is TRBJ2-1 and V is TRBV28; a possible D gene is TRBD2 (6 bases). The germline CDR1 and CDR2 sequences are MDHEN and SYDVKM. The V end lost 5 bases, the J end lost 7 bases, and 12 bases lay between the germline ends. The CDR3 has 13 residues. Here the CDR3 reads CASSGGALNEQFF. The CDR3 DNA is TGTGCCAGCAGTGGCGGGGCGCTGAATGAGCAGTTCTTC.

This clonotype was detected many times. The chain is built from TRBV5-1 and TRBJ2-2; no reliable D call. V was shortened by 1 base and J by 2 bases, with 3 bases between the two germline ends. The CDR3 is 13 amino acids. Germline V gene data show CDR1 as SGHRS and CDR2 as YFSETQ. The CDR3 DNA reads as TGCGCCAGCAGCTTGATAAACACCGGGGAGCTGTTTTTT. Its translation: CASSLINTGELFF.

The V call is TRBV12-3 or TRBV12-4, the J call TRBJ2-3; 11 nucleotides match TRBD1. The CDR3 has 16 residues. Unmatched junction bases numbered 10, after V lost 3 bases and J lost 8 bases. Here the CDR3 reads CASSFRGQGDWVTQYF. CDR3 nucleotides: TGTGCCAGCAGTTTTAGGGGACAGGGGGATTGGGTTACGCAGTATTTT.

This clonotype was observed a few times. The DNA of the CDR3 is TGTGCCAGCAGTGAATCTTCAGGGTATGGCTACACCTTC. The encoded protein is CASSESSGYGYTF. The V and J genes are TRBV6-1 and TRBJ1-2, with D possibly matching TRBD1 (5 bases). V lost 2 bases, J lost 5 bases, and 9 bases lay in between. Germline V gene data show CDR1 as MNHNS and CDR2 as SASEGT. The CDR3 consists of 13 residues.

J is TRBJ1-6 and V is TRBV7-9; D is ambiguous. Germline CDR1 and CDR2: SEHNR and FQNEAQ (reference sequence). This CDR3 is built from 16 residues. Trimming pared 3 bases from V and 7 bases from J, leaving 16 bases between. CDR3 region: CASSFSTVRMNSPLHF. Written as DNA, the CDR3 is TGTGCCAGCAGCTTTTCTACCGTCAGGATGAATTCACCCCTCCACTTT.

V and J are TRBV12-3 or TRBV12-4 and TRBJ1-4, with a tentative D call TRBD1 (6 bases). The CDR3 has 15 residues. The ends were cut back, 4 bases at V and 8 bases at J, with 17 bases in the middle. Here the CDR3 DNA reads TGTGCCAGCAGTTGGACAGTCCTATCGATAGAAAAACTGTTTTTT. It yields the protein CASSWTVLSIEKLFF.

This clonotype showed up just a few times. V is TRBV6-5 and J is TRBJ2-7; D might be TRBD1 (6 bases). The V gene lost 2 bases and the J gene lost 2 bases, with 16 bases spanning the gap. The CDR3 totals 16 residues. CDR1 and CDR2 (germline): MNHEY, SVGAGI. The CDR3 DNA is TGTGCCAGCAGTTACAGACAGGTCCTCGTTACCTACGAGCAGTACTTC. Translated: CASSYRQVLVTYEQYF.